Each of the 4 T cell receptor beta chains below was sequenced from the same sample in a study of shared clonotypes between healthy human individuals. CD45RO-negative cells were positively selected for CCR7, leaving out terminally differentiated effector memory CD45RA+ cells. Assay: immunoSEQ multiplex PCR; the TCRdb copy retains only in-frame clones and omits some. The sample includes about 2 million clones, approximately 94% of them seen just once. The specimen sequenced was naive CD8+ T cells sorted from blood. The origin of the receptors is a man between 18 and 35 years old in good health.

V gene TRBV27 combines with J gene TRBJ2-7; 9 bases match TRBD2. The germline V gene has CDR1 MNHEY and CDR2 SMNVEV (reference sequence). There are 14 residues in the CDR3. V trimming: 2 bases; J trimming: 7 bases; junction bases outside the gene matches: 6. In DNA form, the CDR3 reads TGTGCCAGCAGTTTAGGCGGGGGGGCGTGGGAGCAGTACTTC. It translates to CASSLGGGAWEQYF.

The rearrangement joins TRBV5-4 to TRBJ2-1; no reliable D call. Germline assignment: CDR1 SGHNT and CDR2 YYREEE (reference sequence). V was shortened by 9 bases and J by 0 bases, with 13 bases between the two germline ends. CDR3 size: 14 residues. For the CDR3, the DNA is TGTGCCACCTCCGGTCCAGTCTCCTACAATGAGCAGTTCTTC. Its protein is CATSGPVSYNEQFF.

In its sample, this clone was seen once. V usage is TRBV4-3 and J usage is TRBJ1-1; weak D call: TRBD1 (5 bases). The CDR3 totals 15 residues. Germline V CDR1 and CDR2: LGHNA, YSLEER. V dropped 1 base and J dropped 0 bases, with 9 bases sitting between them. CDR3 bases: TGCGCCAGCAGCCAAGTTGGGGGAATGAACACTGAAGCTTTCTTT. It is translated as CASSQVGGMNTEAFF.

The chain is built from TRBV5-6 and TRBJ2-3; 10 bases agree with TRBD2. J lost 5 bases, V lost 0 bases, and 6 bases had no gene match. The CDR3 has 16 amino acids. Per the germline V gene, CDR1 is SGHDT and CDR2 is YYEEEE. CDR3 sequence (DNA): TGTGCCAGCAGCTTGGGGCTAGCGGGGGTAGAAGATACGCAGTATTTT. This gives the protein CASSLGLAGVEDTQYF.